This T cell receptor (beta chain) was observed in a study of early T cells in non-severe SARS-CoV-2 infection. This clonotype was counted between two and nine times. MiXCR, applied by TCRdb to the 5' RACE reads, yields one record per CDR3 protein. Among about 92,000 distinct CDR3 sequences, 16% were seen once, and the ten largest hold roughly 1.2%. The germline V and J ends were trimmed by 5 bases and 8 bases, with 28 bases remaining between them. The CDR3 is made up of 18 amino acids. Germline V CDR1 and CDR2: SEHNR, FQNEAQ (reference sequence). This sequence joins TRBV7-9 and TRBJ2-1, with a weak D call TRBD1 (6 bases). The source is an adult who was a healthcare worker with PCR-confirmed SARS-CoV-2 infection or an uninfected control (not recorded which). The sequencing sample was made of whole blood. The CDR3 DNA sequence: TGTGCCAGCAGCCCCAAGGAAGGTGCCTGGACAGCAGGCGATGAGCAGTTCTTC. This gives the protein CASSPKEGAWTAGDEQFF.